This T cell receptor beta chain was captured by sequencing in a study of regulatory T cells in long-lasting Graves disease. CDR3 size: 13 residues. Germline lookup yields CDR1 SQVTM and CDR2 ANQGSEA. Trimming cost V 3 bases and J 8 bases, with 13 bases left between them. This clonotype showed up many times. Time point denoted: persistent/refractory GD, antithyroid drugs over 5 years with positive TRAb. From RNA extracted from PBMCs, the TCR library was made. iRepertoire HTBI primers and Arm-PCR of CDR3 regions built TCR beta libraries. TCRdb analysed the multiplex PCR reads with MiXCR anew, one entry per CDR3 protein. The table lists fewer than 400,000 distinct CDR3 sequences, 15% to 20% of them singletons, with roughly 29% in the top ten.

The material sequenced was peripheral blood mononuclear cells (PBMCs), taken when the disease was refractory, from a patient treated with antithyroid drugs. The chain links TRBV29-1 to TRBJ1-4; D ambiguous. The TCR sequence derives from a female donor with Graves disease. The CDR3 DNA sequence: TGCAGCGTTGACCCTTCGGACGGAGAAAAACTGTTTTTT. It specifies CSVDPSDGEKLFF.